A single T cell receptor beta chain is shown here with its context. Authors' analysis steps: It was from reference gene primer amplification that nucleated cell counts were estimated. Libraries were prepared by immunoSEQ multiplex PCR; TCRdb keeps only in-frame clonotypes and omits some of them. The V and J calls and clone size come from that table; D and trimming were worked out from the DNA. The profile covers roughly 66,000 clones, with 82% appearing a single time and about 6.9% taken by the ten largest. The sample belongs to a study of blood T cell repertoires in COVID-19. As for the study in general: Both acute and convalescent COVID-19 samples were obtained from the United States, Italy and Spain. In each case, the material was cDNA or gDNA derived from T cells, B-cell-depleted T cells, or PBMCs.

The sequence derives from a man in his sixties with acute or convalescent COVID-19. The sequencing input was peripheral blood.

The DNA of the CDR3 is TGTGCCACCAGTGAGAGAGGGACTAGCGGGTTTAAGACCCAGTACTTC. Translation: CATSERGTSGFKTQYF. The rearrangement joins TRBV24-1 to TRBJ2-5, with TRBD2 matching 12 bases. With 4 bases clipped from V and 6 bases from J, the junction kept 8 bases outside the gene matches. The CDR3 is 16 amino acids. CDR1 and CDR2 from the germline V gene are KGHDR and SFDVKD.